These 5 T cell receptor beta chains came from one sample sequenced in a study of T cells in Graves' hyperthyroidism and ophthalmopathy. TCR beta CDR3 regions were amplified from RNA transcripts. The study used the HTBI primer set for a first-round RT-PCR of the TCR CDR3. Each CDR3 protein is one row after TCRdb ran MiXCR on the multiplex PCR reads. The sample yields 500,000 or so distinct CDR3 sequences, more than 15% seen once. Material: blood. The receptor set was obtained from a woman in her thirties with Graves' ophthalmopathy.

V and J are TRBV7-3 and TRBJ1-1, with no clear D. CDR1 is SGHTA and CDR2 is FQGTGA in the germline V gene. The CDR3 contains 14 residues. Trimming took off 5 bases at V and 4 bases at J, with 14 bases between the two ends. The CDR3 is CASSPSGESTEAFF. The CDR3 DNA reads TGTGCCAGCAGCCCCTCCGGGGAGTCCACTGAAGCTTTCTTT.

CDR3 coding DNA: TGTGCCAGCAGTACTACAGGGGGCAGCAATCAGCCCCAGCATTTT. This sequence encodes CASSTTGGSNQPQHF. The J gene is TRBJ1-5, the V gene TRBV12-3 or TRBV12-4, with 9 bases aligning to TRBD1. After removal of 5 bases from V and 1 base from J, the junction contained 3 bases not matched to a gene. The CDR3 is 15 residues long.

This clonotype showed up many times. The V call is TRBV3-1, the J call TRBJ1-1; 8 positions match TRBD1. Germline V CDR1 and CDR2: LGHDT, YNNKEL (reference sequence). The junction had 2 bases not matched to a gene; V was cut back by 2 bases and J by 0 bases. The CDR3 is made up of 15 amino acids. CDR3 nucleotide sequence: TGTGCCAGCAGCCAACAGGGGGCAGTGAACACTGAAGCTTTCTTT. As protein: CASSQQGAVNTEAFF.

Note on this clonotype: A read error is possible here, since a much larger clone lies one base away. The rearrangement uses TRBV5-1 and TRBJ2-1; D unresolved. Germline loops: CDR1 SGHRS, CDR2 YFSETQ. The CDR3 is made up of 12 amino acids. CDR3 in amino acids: CASSLIPNEQFF. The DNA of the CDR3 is TGTGCCAGCAGCTTAATACCAAATGAGCAGTTCTTC.

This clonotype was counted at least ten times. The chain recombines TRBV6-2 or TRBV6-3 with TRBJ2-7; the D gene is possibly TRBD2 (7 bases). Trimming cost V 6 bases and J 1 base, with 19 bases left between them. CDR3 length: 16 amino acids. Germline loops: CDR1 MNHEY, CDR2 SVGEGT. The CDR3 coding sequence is TGTGCCAGCAGCTCCCTCAGCGGGACACTATCCTACGAGCAGTACTTC. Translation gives CASSSLSGTLSYEQYF.